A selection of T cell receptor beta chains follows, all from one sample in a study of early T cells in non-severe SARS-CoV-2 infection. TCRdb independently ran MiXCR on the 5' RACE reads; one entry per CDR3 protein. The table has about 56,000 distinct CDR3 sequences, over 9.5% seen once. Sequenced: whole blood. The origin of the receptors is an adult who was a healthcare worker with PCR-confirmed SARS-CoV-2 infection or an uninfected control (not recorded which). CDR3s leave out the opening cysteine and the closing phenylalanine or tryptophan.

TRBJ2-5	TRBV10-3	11	AISEGGRETQY
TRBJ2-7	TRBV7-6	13	ASSPGSGTINEQY
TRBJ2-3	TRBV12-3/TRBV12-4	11	ASSPLRADTQY
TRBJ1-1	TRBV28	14	ASRPPGRVWDTEAF
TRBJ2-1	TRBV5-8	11	ASRPVGGNEQF
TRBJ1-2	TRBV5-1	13	ASSPGRSTYYGYT
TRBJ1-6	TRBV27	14	ASSLYSGTLNSPLH
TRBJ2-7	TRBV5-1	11	ASSLGSGGEQY
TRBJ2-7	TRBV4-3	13	ASSQSATGYYEQY
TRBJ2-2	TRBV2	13	ASTHRGHSTGELF
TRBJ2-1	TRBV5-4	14	ASSLDVSGRGNEQF
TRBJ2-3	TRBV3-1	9	ASSWTDTQY
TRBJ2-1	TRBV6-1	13	ASSVARGAYNEQF
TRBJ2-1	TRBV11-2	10	ASSLANNEQF
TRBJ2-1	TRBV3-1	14	ASSPGLAGVINEQF
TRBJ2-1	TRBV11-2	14	ASSPLKGERGDEQF
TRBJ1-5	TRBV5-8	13	ASSFLEGPHQPQH
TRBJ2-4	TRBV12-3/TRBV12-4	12	ASSSGEAKNIQY
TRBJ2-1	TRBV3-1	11	ASRDRGTDEQF
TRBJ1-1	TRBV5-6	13	ASSLGLGTQAEAF
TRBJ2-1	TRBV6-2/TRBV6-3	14	ASSYPVAGAHNEQF
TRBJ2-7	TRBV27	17	ASSFISGSRDSRRYEQY
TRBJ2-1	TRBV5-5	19	ASSLAGLAGIGAGSYNEQF
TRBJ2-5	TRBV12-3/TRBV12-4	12	ASSLEQRQETQY
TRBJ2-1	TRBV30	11	AWSVDSGNEQF
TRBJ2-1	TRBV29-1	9	SVVGYNEQF
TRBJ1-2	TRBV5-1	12	ASSLAAGDYGYT
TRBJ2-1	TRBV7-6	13	ASSPLESSYNEQF
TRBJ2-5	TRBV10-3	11	ATLGPNQETQY
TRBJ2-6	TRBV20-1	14	SAEGGLPSGANVLT
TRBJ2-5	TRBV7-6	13	ASSPWTGNMETQY
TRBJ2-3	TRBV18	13	ASSPLFRSTDTQY
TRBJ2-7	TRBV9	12	ASSATSSLNEQY
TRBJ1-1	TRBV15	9	ATGDGDEAF
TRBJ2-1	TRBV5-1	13	ASGGAGEVYNEQF
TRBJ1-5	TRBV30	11	AWLSFGNQPQH
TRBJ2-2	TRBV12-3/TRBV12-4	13	ASRFGTANTGELF
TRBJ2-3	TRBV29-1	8	SVQSATQY
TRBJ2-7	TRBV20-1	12	SASSGRLSYEQY
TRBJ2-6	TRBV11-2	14	ASSRMPAGGANVLT
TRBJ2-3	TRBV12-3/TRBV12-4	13	ASSLARLATDTQY
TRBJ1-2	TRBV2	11	ASSGGPRYGYT
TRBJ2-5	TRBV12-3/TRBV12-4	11	ASSLVVQETQY
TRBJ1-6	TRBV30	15	AWSPDNPSSYNSPLH
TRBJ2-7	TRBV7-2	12	ASSPGGVRSEQY
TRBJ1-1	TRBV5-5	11	ASSPGSVTEAF
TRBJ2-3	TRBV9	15	ASSPHQGLDLTDTQY
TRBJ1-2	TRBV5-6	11	ASSQTEFYGYT
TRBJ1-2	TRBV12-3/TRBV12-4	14	ASSPRTGKINYGYT
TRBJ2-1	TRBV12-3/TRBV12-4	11	ASTPGPDNEQF
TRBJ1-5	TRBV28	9	ATGPHQPQH
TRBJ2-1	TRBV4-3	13	ASSIMTRPSAEQF